The 28 T cell receptor beta chains below were found in one sample sequenced in a study of beta chain features in type 1 diabetes. Every isolated RNA sample was fully reverse transcribed, so sequencing captured expressed TCRB transcripts. The table came from immunoSEQ multiplex PCR; TCRdb's copy has only in-frame clones and leaves some out. The sample comprises 900,000 or so clones, 17% of which are singletons, and around 0.02% rests with the top ten. Sequences were obtained from naive CD4+ T cells from blood. All receptors come from a woman aged 18-29 years in good health.

This chain connects TRBV7-2 to TRBJ2-5, with D uncertain. V lost 3 bases, J lost 4 bases, and 12 bases lay in between. The CDR3 contains 14 residues. Germline V gene data show CDR1 as SGHTA and CDR2 as FQGNSA. The CDR3 bases are TGTGCCAGCAGCTTGGATAAGCCGGGAGAGACCCAGTACTTC. This gives the protein CASSLDKPGETQYF.

The chain is built from TRBV21-1 and TRBJ2-7; whether TRBD2, the table's D call, matches the DNA was not checked. TRBV21-1 is a known pseudogene. The CDR3 spans 16 residues. The CDR3 coding sequence is TGTGCCAGCAGCAATACCCCTCTAGCGGGAGTATGGGAGCAGTACTTC. This codes for CASSNTPLAGVWEQYF.

This clone turned up a few times. The chain couples TRBV19 to TRBJ2-5, with 8 bases matching TRBD2. The trim removed 6 bases at V and 2 bases at J, leaving 17 bases unmatched. The CDR3 is made up of 18 amino acids. Per germline, CDR1 LNHDA and CDR2 SQIVND (reference sequence). The CDR3 is CASSPSRLAILRQETQYF. The CDR3 DNA reads TGTGCCAGTAGCCCCTCGCGACTAGCGATTTTGAGACAAGAGACCCAGTACTTC.

There are a few counts of this clone. The CDR3: CASSQDFGYSGYTF. CDR3 DNA sequence: TGTGCCAGCAGCCAAGATTTCGGATATAGTGGCTACACCTTC. J is TRBJ1-2 and V is TRBV14, with D unclear. Trimming shortened V by 0 bases and J by 7 bases, and 12 bases separated the two germline ends. This CDR3 is built from 14 residues. The germline gives CDR1 SGHDN, CDR2 FVKESK.

The V call is TRBV5-4, the J call TRBJ2-7; D tentatively reads TRBD1 or TRBD2 (5 bases each). V lost 9 bases and J 3 bases, leaving 16 bases between the germline ends. From germline, CDR1 is SGHNT and CDR2 YYREEE (reference sequence). The length of the CDR3 is 13 residues. In DNA, the CDR3 is TGTGCCACCTCAAACGGGGCAGTCTACGAGCAGTACTTC. As protein: CATSNGAVYEQYF.

The genes are TRBV5-5 and TRBJ2-1; the D call may be TRBD1 or TRBD2 (7 bases each). CDR1 is SGHKS, CDR2 YYEKEE, per germline (reference sequence). This CDR3 has 16 amino acids. Trimming pared 1 base from V and 2 bases from J, leaving 13 bases between. In nucleotides, the CDR3 is TGTGCCAGCAGCTTGCTGGGAGGGGGCCCCTACAATGAGCAGTTCTTC. Protein sequence: CASSLLGGGPYNEQFF.

This clone has just a few counts. This chain links TRBV6-6 with TRBJ1-1; D may be TRBD1 (6 bases). The CDR3 is 14 residues long. Germline assignment: CDR1 MNHNY and CDR2 SVGAGI (reference sequence). The V end was cut by 6 bases, the J end by 5 bases, with 16 bases between. The CDR3 coding sequence is TGTGCCAGCAGCCCTGATGGGGGCGAGACTGAAGCTTTCTTT. Protein sequence: CASSPDGGETEAFF.

J is TRBJ2-4 and V is TRBV5-5; TRBD2 aligns across 9 bases. Germline trimming cut 4 bases from V and 6 bases from J; bases unmatched to any gene: 20. The CDR3 totals 19 residues. In germline, CDR1 is SGHKS, CDR2 YYEKEE (reference sequence). CDR3 region: CASSPRTQFSGRGRNIQYF. The CDR3 DNA sequence: TGTGCCAGCAGCCCCCGAACCCAGTTTAGCGGGAGAGGGCGAAACATTCAGTACTTC.

CDR3 amino acids: CAGLTDTQYF. The CDR3 DNA reads TGTGCCGGGCTTACAGATACGCAGTATTTT. The gene calls are TRBV6-5 and TRBJ2-3; D gene unclear. The CDR3 loop spans 10 amino acids. Germline assignment: CDR1 MNHEY and CDR2 SVGAGI. Trimming left V 11 bases short and J 3 bases short, with 6 bases between.

CDR3 loop: CASSLDRTGGHEQYF. The CDR3, as DNA: TGTGCCAGCAGCTTAGATCGGACAGGGGGTCACGAGCAGTACTTC. The V call is TRBV13, the J call TRBJ2-7, with 10 bases lining up with TRBD1. Trimming cost V 1 base and J 5 bases; bases outside gene matches: 5. Germline V gene lookup returns CDR1 PRHDT and CDR2 FYEKMQ (reference sequence). The CDR3 consists of 15 residues.

The V gene is TRBV9, the J gene TRBJ2-2; either TRBD1 or TRBD2 may fit D (5 bases each). Trimming shortened V by 1 base and J by 0 bases, and 10 bases separated the two germline ends. This CDR3 has 16 amino acids. Germline-derived CDR1 and CDR2 are SGDLS and YYNGEE. The CDR3 reads CASSVTGTANTGELFF. DNA of the CDR3: TGTGCCAGCAGCGTAACCGGGACGGCGAACACCGGGGAGCTGTTTTTT.

This clone was seen more than once but under ten times. The chain is built from TRBV18 and TRBJ2-1, with TRBD2 identical over 7 bases. The CDR3 contains 16 residues. The V gene end was trimmed by 2 bases and the J gene end by 6 bases; junction bases not matched to a gene: 10. Germline V gene sequence: CDR1 KGHSH, CDR2 LQKENI. The CDR3 region is CASSPSGMGPGNEQFF. The CDR3 DNA sequence: TGTGCCAGCTCACCAAGCGGGATGGGACCCGGCAATGAGCAGTTCTTC.

This clone was detected a few times. V and J are TRBV5-1 and TRBJ2-7; TRBD1 or TRBD2 may be the D gene (5 bases each). The CDR3 has 14 residues. Germline CDR1 SGHRS, CDR2 YFSETQ. V was trimmed by 4 bases and J by 0 bases, leaving 11 bases between them. CDR3 amino acids: CASSEGTYSYEQYF. The CDR3 DNA reads as TGCGCCAGCAGCGAGGGGACGTACTCCTACGAGCAGTACTTC.

CDR3 region: CSVGGGDQPQHF. CDR3 bases: TGCAGCGTTGGGGGGGGCGATCAGCCCCAGCATTTT. The V gene is TRBV29-1, the J gene TRBJ1-5, with a possible D match to TRBD1 (6 bases). CDR1 and CDR2 from the germline V gene are SQVTM and ANQGSEA. This CDR3 has 12 amino acids. V dropped 4 bases and J dropped 5 bases, with 9 bases sitting between them.

This clone was picked up a small number of times. The CDR3 reads CATSRGTQGALFQPQHF. The CDR3 DNA sequence: TGTGCCACCAGCAGAGGAACCCAGGGGGCTCTATTTCAGCCCCAGCATTTT. The chain joins TRBV15 to TRBJ1-5, with 8 bases fitting TRBD1. The length of the CDR3 is 17 residues. The germline gives CDR1 LNHNV, CDR2 YYDKDF (reference sequence). After removal of 1 base from V and 6 bases from J, the junction contained 11 bases not matched to a gene. The variable domain in full, completed from reference TRBV15 and TRBJ1-5, reads DAMVIQNPRYQVTQFGKPVTLSCSQTLNHNVMYWYQQKSSQAPKLLFHYYDKDFNNEADTPDNFQSRRPNTSFCFLDIRSPGLGDTAMYLCATSRGTQGALFQPQHFGDGTRLSIL.

Concerning this clone itself: Other DNA sequences in the sample encode the same CDR3. The chain links TRBV7-9 to TRBJ2-7, with D unclear. The germline CDR1 and CDR2 sequences are SEHNR and FQNEAQ (reference sequence). With 5 bases removed from V and 2 bases from J, the gap between germline ends came to 10 bases. This CDR3 comprises 13 residues. The CDR3, as DNA: TGTGCCAGCAGCCTCGGGTCCCCCTACGAGCAGTACTTC. As protein: CASSLGSPYEQYF.

The chain is built from TRBV25-1 and TRBJ2-7, with 12 bases matching TRBD2. Germline assignment: CDR1 MGHDK and CDR2 SYGVNS. Losses at the gene ends were 4 bases for V and 6 bases for J; bases not matched to a gene: 7. This CDR3 is built from 15 residues. This chain's CDR3 is CASSALAGGTGEQYF. DNA for the CDR3: TGTGCCAGCAGTGCCCTAGCGGGAGGGACTGGCGAGCAGTACTTC.

This clone has more than one count but fewer than ten. The gene calls are TRBV7-2 and TRBJ2-1; 7 bases match TRBD1. Germline CDR1 and CDR2: SGHTA and FQGNSA. V was pared by 3 bases and J by 10 bases, with 6 bases of the junction left unmatched. The CDR3 is 13 amino acids. Here the CDR3 reads CASSFDRAAEQFF. The CDR3 DNA reads as TGTGCCAGCAGCTTCGACAGGGCCGCCGAGCAGTTCTTC.

This chain uses TRBV6-1 with TRBJ2-1, with D hard to call. V shed 2 bases and J shed 13 bases, with 18 bases lying between them. Germline loops: CDR1 MNHNS, CDR2 SASEGT. This CDR3 is 14 amino acids long. The CDR3 sequence: CASSEWVSGTPQFF. Here the CDR3 DNA reads TGTGCCAGCAGTGAATGGGTGTCGGGTACCCCCCAGTTCTTC.

This clone was counted only a few times. V gene TRBV6-6 combines with J gene TRBJ1-2; 10 nucleotides line up with TRBD1. The germline gives CDR1 MNHNY, CDR2 SVGAGI (reference sequence). The CDR3 consists of 16 residues. Trimming removed 5 bases from V and 8 bases from J; junction bases left unmatched: 14. CDR3 DNA sequence: TGTGCCAGCAGTACCTTCGGACAGGGGGGGTGGCGGGGCTACACCTTC. Translated: CASSTFGQGGWRGYTF.

There are a few counts of this clone. The genes are TRBV9 and TRBJ1-2, with TRBD1 identical over 7 bases. V was pared by 1 base and J by 8 bases, with 8 bases of the junction left unmatched. CDR1 and CDR2 (germline): SGDLS, YYNGEE. The CDR3 length is 14 residues. Here the CDR3 reads CASSVLSQGRGYTF. The CDR3 nucleotides are TGTGCCAGCAGCGTACTCTCACAGGGGAGGGGCTACACCTTC. The full variable domain, its missing parts supplied by reference TRBV9 and TRBJ1-2, is DSGVTQTPKHLITATGQRVTLRCSPRSGDLSVYWYQQSLDQGLQFLIQYYNGEERAKGNILERFSAQQFPDLHSELNLSSLELGDSALYFCASSVLSQGRGYTFGSGTRLTVV.

There are a few counts of this clone. The chain uses TRBV28 and TRBJ2-7, with D uncertain. The CDR3 runs 15 residues. Germline V gene lookup returns CDR1 MDHEN and CDR2 SYDVKM. Trimming cost V 2 bases and J 1 base, with 12 bases left between them. The CDR3, as DNA: TGTGCCAGCAGTTTAGTAGCCGGCAAATCCTACGAGCAGTACTTC. Residues: CASSLVAGKSYEQYF.

This clone was detected only a few times. V usage is TRBV6-5 and J usage is TRBJ1-2; D ambiguous. This CDR3 spans 15 amino acids. V lost 0 bases, J lost 2 bases, and 10 bases lay in between. Germline V lookup: CDR1 MNHEY, CDR2 SVGAGI. CDR3 DNA: TGTGCCAGCAGTTACTCTCTTCGGACGAACTATGGCTACACCTTC. It is translated as CASSYSLRTNYGYTF.

The rearrangement links TRBV11-2 to TRBJ2-5; D is ambiguous. The CDR3 totals 13 residues. Between the trimmed V and J ends, which lost 4 bases and 3 bases, there was a span of 9 bases. CDR1 and CDR2 (germline): SGHAT, FQNNGV. CDR3 nucleotides: TGTGCCAGCAGCTACACAGCTGAAGAGACCCAGTACTTC. Its protein is CASSYTAEETQYF. The variable domain in full, with the rest retrieved from reference TRBV11-2 and TRBJ2-5, is EAGVAQSPRYKIIEKRQSVAFWCNPISGHATLYWYQQILGQGPKLLIQFQNNGVVDDSQLPKDRFSAERLKGVDSTLKIQPAKLEDSAVYLCASSYTAEETQYFGPGTRLLVL.

This clone came up a few times. J is TRBJ2-1 and V is TRBV9; 9 nucleotides match TRBD2. The CDR3 runs 17 residues. V shed 3 bases and J 5 bases; nucleotides not matched to a gene: 12. Germline assignment: CDR1 SGDLS and CDR2 YYNGEE. DNA for the CDR3: TGTGCCAGCAGCGGAAGTAGCGGGAGCGACCCTCACAATGAGCAGTTCTTC. This codes for CASSGSSGSDPHNEQFF.

This clone has just a few counts. The chain has TRBV15 and TRBJ1-5, with 7 bases lining up with TRBD1. Germline V gene sequence: CDR1 LNHNV, CDR2 YYDKDF (reference sequence). The V and J ends lost 0 bases and 5 bases, in that order; junction bases with no gene match: 10. The CDR3 extends over 17 amino acids. DNA for the CDR3: TGTGCCACCAGCAGAGATCTTTTTGGGACAGTGGATCAGCCCCAGCATTTT. Its protein is CATSRDLFGTVDQPQHF.

This clone was seen more than once but under ten times. The V call is TRBV7-3, the J call TRBJ2-7, with TRBD1 as a possible D gene (5 bases). This CDR3 spans 15 amino acids. Germline loops: CDR1 SGHTA, CDR2 FQGTGA. Trimming shortened V by 1 base and J by 5 bases, and 15 bases separated the two germline ends. CDR3: CASSLNGRGGDEQYF. The CDR3 coding sequence is TGTGCCAGCAGCTTAAATGGTAGGGGTGGCGACGAGCAGTACTTC.

This clone was detected once. The genes are TRBV18 and TRBJ2-3; 8 nucleotides agree with TRBD1. J lost 5 bases, V lost 6 bases, and 13 bases had no gene match. Germline lookup yields CDR1 KGHSH and CDR2 LQKENI. This CDR3 contains 16 residues. The CDR3, as DNA: TGTGCCAGCTCCCCTGGGACAGGAACGACCAGAGATACGCAGTATTTT. Residues: CASSPGTGTTRDTQYF.